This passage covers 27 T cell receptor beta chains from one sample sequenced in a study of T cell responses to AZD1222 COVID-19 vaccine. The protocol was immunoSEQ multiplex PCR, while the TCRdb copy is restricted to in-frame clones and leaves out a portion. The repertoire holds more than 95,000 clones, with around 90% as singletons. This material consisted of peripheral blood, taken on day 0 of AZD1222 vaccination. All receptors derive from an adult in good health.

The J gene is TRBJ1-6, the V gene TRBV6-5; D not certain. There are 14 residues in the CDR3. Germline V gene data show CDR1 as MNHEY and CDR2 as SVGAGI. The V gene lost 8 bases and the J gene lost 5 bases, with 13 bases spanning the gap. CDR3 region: CASAESPDNSPLHF. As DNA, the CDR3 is TGTGCCAGCGCCGAGTCCCCGGATAATTCACCCCTCCACTTT.

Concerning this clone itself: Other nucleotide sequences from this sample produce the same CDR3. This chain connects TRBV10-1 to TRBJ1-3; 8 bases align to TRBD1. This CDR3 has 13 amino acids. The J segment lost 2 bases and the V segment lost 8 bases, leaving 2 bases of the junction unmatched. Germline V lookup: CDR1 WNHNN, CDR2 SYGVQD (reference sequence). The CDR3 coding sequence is TGCGCCAGCTCGGACAGGGCTGGAAACACCATATATTTT. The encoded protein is CASSDRAGNTIYF.

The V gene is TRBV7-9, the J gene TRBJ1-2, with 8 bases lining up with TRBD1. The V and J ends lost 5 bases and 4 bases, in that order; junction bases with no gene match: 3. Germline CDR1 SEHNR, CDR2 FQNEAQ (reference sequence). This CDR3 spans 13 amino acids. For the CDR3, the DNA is TGTGCCAGCAGCCAAGACAGGGGCTATGGCTACACCTTC. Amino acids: CASSQDRGYGYTF.

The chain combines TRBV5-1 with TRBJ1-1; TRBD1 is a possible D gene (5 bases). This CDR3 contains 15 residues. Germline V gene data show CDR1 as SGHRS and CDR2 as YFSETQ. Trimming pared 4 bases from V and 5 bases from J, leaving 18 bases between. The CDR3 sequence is CASSLGGTIPTEAFF. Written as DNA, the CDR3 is TGCGCCAGCAGCCTGGGTGGGACGATACCGACTGAAGCTTTCTTT.

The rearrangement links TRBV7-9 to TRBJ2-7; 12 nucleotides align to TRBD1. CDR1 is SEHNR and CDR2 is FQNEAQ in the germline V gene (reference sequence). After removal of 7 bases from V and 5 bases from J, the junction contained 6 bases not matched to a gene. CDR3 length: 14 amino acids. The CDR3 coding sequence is TGTGCCAGCATAGGGGACAGGGGGCAAAACGAGCAGTACTTC. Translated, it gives CASIGDRGQNEQYF.

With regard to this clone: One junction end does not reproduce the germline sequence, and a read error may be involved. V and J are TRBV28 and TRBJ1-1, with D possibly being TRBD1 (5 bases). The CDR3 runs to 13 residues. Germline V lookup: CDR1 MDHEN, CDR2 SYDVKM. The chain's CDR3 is CASSSTGTVHPDF. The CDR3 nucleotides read TGTGCCAGCAGTTCTACCGGGACCGTACATCCGGACTTT. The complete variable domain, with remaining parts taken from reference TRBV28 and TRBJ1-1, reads DVKVTQSSRYLVKRTGEKVFLECVQDMDHENMFWYRQDPGLGLRLIYFSYDVKMKEKGDIPEGYSVSREKKERFSLILESASTNQTSMYLCASSSTGTVHPDFGQGTRLTVV.

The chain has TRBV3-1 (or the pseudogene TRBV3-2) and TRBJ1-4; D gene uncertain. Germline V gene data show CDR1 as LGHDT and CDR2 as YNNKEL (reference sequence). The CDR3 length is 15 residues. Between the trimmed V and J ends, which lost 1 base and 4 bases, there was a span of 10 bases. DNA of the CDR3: TGTGCCAGCAGCCAAGGGCAGTTCCTTAATGAAAAACTGTTTTTT. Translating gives CASSQGQFLNEKLFF.

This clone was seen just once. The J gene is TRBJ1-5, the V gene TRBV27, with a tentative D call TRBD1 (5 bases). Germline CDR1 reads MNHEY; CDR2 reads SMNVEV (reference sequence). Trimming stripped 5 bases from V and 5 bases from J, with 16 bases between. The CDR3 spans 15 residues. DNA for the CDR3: TGTGCCAGCAGTCCCCAGGCGGGGACGGATCAGCCCCAGCATTTT. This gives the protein CASSPQAGTDQPQHF.

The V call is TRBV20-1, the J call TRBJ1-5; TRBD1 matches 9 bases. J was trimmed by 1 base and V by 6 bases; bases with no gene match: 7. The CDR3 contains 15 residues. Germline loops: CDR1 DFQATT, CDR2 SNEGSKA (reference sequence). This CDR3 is CSASTGGRSNQPQHF. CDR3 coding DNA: TGCAGTGCCAGTACAGGGGGCCGAAGCAATCAGCCCCAGCATTTT.

CDR3: CASSLSAIRNTEAFF. The CDR3 DNA reads as TGTGCCAGCAGTTTATCGGCGATCAGGAACACTGAAGCTTTCTTT. V is TRBV27 and J is TRBJ1-1, with no clear D. Germline V gene lookup returns CDR1 MNHEY and CDR2 SMNVEV (reference sequence). The V and J ends lost 0 bases and 1 base respectively, with 9 bases between them. This CDR3 spans 15 amino acids.

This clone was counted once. The CDR3 sequence is CASSQGIGIYYGYTF. CDR3 sequence (DNA): TGTGCCAGTAGTCAAGGCATAGGGATTTACTATGGCTACACCTTC. This chain uses TRBV19 with TRBJ1-2; no clear D gene. CDR1 is LNHDA, CDR2 SQIVND, per germline (reference sequence). The CDR3 loop spans 15 amino acids. V dropped 5 bases and J dropped 3 bases, with 16 bases sitting between them.

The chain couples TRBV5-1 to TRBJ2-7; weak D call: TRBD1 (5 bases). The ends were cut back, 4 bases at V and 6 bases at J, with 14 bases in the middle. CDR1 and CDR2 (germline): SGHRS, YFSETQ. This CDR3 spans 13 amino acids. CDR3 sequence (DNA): TGCGCCAGCAGCCCGGACATATCCGGCGAGCAGTACTTC. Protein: CASSPDISGEQYF.

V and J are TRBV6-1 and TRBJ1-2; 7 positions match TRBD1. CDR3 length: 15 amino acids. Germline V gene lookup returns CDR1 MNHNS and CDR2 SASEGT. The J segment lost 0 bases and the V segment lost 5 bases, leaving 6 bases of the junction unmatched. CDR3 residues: CASSPPGQPNYGYTF. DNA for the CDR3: TGTGCCAGCAGTCCCCCGGGACAGCCTAACTATGGCTACACCTTC.

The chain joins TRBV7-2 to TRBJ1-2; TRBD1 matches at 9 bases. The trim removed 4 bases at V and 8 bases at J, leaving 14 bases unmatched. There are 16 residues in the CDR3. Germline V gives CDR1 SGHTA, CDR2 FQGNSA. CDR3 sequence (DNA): TGTGCCAGCAGCTCCGGGGTCCGGACAGGGGTTGACGGCTACACCTTC. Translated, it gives CASSSGVRTGVDGYTF.

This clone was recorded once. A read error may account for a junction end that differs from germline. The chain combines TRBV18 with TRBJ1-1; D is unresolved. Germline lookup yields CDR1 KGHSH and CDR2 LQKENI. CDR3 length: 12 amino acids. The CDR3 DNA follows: TGTGCCAGCTCACCTCTAGAGACTGGAGCTTTCTTT. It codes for CASSPLETGAFF. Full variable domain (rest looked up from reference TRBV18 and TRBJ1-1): NAGVMQNPRHLVRRRGQEARLRCSPMKGHSHVYWYRQLPEEGLKFMVYLQKENIIDESGMPKERFSAEFPKEGPSILRIQQVVRGDSAAYFCASSPLETGAFFGQGTRLTVV.

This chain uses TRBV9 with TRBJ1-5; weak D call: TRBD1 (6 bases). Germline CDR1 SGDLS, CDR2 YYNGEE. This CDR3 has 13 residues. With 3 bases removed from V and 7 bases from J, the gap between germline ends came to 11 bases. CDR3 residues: CASSAGGAQPQHF. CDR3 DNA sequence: TGTGCCAGCAGCGCTGGGGGGGCGCAGCCCCAGCATTTT.

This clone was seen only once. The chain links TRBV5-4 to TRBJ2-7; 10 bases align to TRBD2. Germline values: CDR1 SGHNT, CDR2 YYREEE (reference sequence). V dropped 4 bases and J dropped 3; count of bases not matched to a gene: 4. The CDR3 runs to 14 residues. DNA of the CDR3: TGTGCCAGCAGCCCGGCTAGCGGGAGCTACGAGCAGTACTTC. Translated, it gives CASSPASGSYEQYF.

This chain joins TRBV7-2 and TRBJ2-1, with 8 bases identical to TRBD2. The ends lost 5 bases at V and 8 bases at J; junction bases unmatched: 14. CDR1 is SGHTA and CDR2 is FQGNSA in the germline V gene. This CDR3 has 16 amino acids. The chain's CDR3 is CASSAGSSGSRDEQFF. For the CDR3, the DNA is TGTGCCAGCAGCGCCGGCTCAAGCGGGAGTAGGGATGAGCAGTTCTTC.

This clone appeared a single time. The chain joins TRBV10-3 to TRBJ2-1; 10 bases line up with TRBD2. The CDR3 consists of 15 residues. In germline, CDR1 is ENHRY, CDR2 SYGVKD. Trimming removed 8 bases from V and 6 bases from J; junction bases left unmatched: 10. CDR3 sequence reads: CAIRAPAGGPNEQFF. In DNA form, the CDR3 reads TGTGCCATCCGGGCGCCAGCGGGAGGGCCCAATGAGCAGTTCTTC.

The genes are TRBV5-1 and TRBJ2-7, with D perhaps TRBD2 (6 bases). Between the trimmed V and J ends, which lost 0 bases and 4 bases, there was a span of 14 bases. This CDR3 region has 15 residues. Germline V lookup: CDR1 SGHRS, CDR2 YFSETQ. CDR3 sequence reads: CASSLGAAGLYEQYF. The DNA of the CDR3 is TGCGCCAGCAGCTTGGGGGCGGCGGGATTATACGAGCAGTACTTC. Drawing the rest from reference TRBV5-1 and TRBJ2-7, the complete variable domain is KAGVTQTPRYLIKTRGQQVTLSCSPISGHRSVSWYQQTPGQGLQFLFEYFSETQRNKGNFPGRFSGRQFSNSRSEMNVSTLELGDSALYLCASSLGAAGLYEQYFGPGTRLTVT.

The CDR3 reads CASSVLQGYGYTF. The CDR3 DNA follows: TGTGCCAGCAGCGTTTTACAGGGGTATGGCTACACCTTC. The V and J genes are TRBV9 and TRBJ1-2; 7 bases align to TRBD1. CDR1 is SGDLS and CDR2 is YYNGEE in the germline V gene. This CDR3 has 13 amino acids. The junction had 3 bases not matched to a gene; V was cut back by 2 bases and J by 5 bases.

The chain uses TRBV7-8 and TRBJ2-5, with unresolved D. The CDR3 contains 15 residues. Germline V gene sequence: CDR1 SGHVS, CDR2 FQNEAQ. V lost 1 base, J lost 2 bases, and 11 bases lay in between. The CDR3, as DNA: TGTGCCAGCAGCTTAGGCTTTTTACAACAAGAGACCCAGTACTTC. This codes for CASSLGFLQQETQYF.

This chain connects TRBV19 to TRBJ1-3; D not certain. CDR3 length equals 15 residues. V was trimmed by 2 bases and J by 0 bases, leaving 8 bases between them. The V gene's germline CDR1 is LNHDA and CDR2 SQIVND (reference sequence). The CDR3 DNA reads TGTGCCAGTAGTATAAATGAGGACTCTGGAAACACCATATATTTT. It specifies CASSINEDSGNTIYF. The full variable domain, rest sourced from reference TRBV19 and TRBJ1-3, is DGGITQSPKYLFRKEGQNVTLSCEQNLNHDAMYWYRQDPGQGLRLIYYSQIVNDFQKGDIAEGYSVSREKKESFPLTVTSAQKNPTAFYLCASSINEDSGNTIYFGEGSWLTVV.

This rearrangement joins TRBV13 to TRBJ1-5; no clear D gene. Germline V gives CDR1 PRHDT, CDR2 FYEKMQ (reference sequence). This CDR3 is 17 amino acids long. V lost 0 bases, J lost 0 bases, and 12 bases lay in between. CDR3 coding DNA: TGTGCCAGCAGCTTAGGCCTGGCAGGTTATAGCAATCAGCCCCAGCATTTT. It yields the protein CASSLGLAGYSNQPQHF.

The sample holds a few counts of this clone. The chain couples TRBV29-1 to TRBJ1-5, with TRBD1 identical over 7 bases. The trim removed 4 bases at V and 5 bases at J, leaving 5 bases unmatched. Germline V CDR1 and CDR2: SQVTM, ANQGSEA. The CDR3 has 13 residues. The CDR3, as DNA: TGCAGCGTTGCGGACAGGTTCGATCAGCCCCAGCATTTT. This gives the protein CSVADRFDQPQHF.

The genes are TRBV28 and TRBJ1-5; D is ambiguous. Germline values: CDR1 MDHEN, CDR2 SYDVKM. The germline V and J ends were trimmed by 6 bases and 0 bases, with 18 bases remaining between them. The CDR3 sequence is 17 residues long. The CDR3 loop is CASRSGRSWNSNQPQHF. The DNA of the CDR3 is TGTGCCAGCAGGTCGGGCAGATCCTGGAATAGCAATCAGCCCCAGCATTTT.

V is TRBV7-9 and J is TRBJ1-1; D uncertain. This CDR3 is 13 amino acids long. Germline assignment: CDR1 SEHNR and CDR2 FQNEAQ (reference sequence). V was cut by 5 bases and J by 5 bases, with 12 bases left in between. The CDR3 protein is CASSTQGLTEAFF. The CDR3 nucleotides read TGTGCCAGCAGCACCCAAGGCTTGACTGAAGCTTTCTTT.